This TCR beta chain was identified in a study of blood T cell repertoires in COVID-19. Study details: Samples of COVID-19 (acute and convalescent) were obtained from the United States, Italy and Spain. Sample material is recorded as cDNA or gDNA derived from T cells, B-cell-depleted T cells, or PBMCs.

The CDR3 loop spans 14 amino acids. Trimming cost V 5 bases and J 0 bases, with 9 bases left between them. In germline, CDR1 is SGHKS, CDR2 YYEKEE (reference sequence). Authors' processing steps: Reference gene primer amplification gave nucleated cell count estimates. Clones were sequenced by immunoSEQ multiplex PCR, and TCRdb holds only the in-frame ones, with some missing. V and J calls and clone size are copied from that table; D and trimming were computed from the DNA. Here the sample spans tens of thousands of clones, more than 75% being singletons. The TCR sequence derives from a human donor in a cohort sampled during active COVID-19. The sequenced material came from peripheral blood. The genes are TRBV5-5 and TRBJ1-3, with D maybe TRBD1 (5 bases). The CDR3 protein is CASRRDPSGNTIYF. The CDR3 DNA follows: TGTGCCAGCAGGCGGGACCCCTCTGGAAACACCATATATTTT.